These 5 T cell receptor beta chains originate from one sample sequenced in a study of cytomegalovirus exposure and HLA in healthy donors. With 60 Vbeta and 13 Jbeta primers, the PCR was carried out. Method: immunoSEQ multiplex PCR; TCRdb's copy keeps in-frame clones and lacks some. This sample carries around 170,000 clones, around 80% of them seen once, and the ten largest clones take 1%. The specimen sequenced was PBMCs. Receptors originate from a woman aged 50 to 60 in good health and CMV-seropositive.

In DNA form, the CDR3 reads TGTGCCAGCAGCGCCGACAGGGCGAGCTCCTACGAGCAGTACTTC. Its translation is CASSADRASSYEQYF. The chain recombines TRBV14 with TRBJ2-7; 7 nucleotides align to TRBD1. CDR1 SGHDN and CDR2 FVKESK come from the germline V gene. The junction had 7 bases not matched to a gene; V was cut back by 5 bases and J by 0 bases. The CDR3 is 15 residues long. The full variable domain, rest sourced from reference TRBV14 and TRBJ2-7, is EAGVTQFPSHSVIEKGQTVTLRCDPISGHDNLYWYRRVMGKEIKFLLHFVKESKQDESGMPNNRFLAERTGGTYSTLKVQPAELEDSGVYFCASSADRASSYEQYFGPGTRLTVT.

The sample holds a few counts of this clone. V and J are TRBV4-1 and TRBJ1-1; D may be TRBD1 (6 bases). V lost 0 bases, J lost 2 bases, and 13 bases lay in between. Germline CDR1 is MGHRA and CDR2 is YSYEKL. The CDR3 consists of 16 residues. In nucleotides, the CDR3 is TGCGCCAGCAGCCAAGAAATGTGGACAGCAAACACTGAAGCTTTCTTT. This codes for CASSQEMWTANTEAFF.

This clone came up a few times. The CDR3 sequence: CASSQPGVTGYTF. The CDR3, as DNA: TGCGCCAGCAGCCAACCGGGGGTAACGGGCTACACCTTC. This chain links TRBV4-1 with TRBJ1-2, with a weak D call TRBD1 (5 bases). CDR3 size: 13 residues. The V end lost 2 bases, the J end lost 8 bases, and 12 bases lay between the germline ends. CDR1 MGHRA and CDR2 YSYEKL come from the germline V gene.

In this sample, this clone turned up once. The chain couples TRBV29-1 to TRBJ1-2, with D possibly being TRBD1 (5 bases). The germline V and J ends were trimmed by 4 bases and 4 bases, with 10 bases remaining between them. CDR1 and CDR2 (germline): SQVTM, ANQGSEA. The CDR3 is 12 residues long. CDR3 loop: CSVGGVIYGYTF. The CDR3 nucleotides are TGCAGCGTTGGGGGGGTGATCTATGGCTACACCTTC.

This chain uses TRBV11-2 with TRBJ1-2; D might be TRBD1 (5 bases). This CDR3 has 13 amino acids. Germline V lookup: CDR1 SGHAT, CDR2 FQNNGV. The germline V and J ends were trimmed by 1 base and 2 bases, with 5 bases remaining between them. CDR3 in DNA: TGTGCCAGCAGCTTAGGACAGAACTATGGCTACACCTTC. Protein sequence: CASSLGQNYGYTF.